This T cell receptor beta chain was identified in a study of shared clonotypes between healthy human individuals. Study details: Used for every donor were three CD4 naive, three CD4 memory, two CD8 naive and one CD8 memory plate.

Naive CD8 cells, CD45RO-negative and positively selected for CCR7, excluded terminally differentiated effector memory CD45RA+ cells. Produced via immunoSEQ multiplex PCR; TCRdb's table is partial and in-frame only. The data contain about 680,000 clones, about 91% of them singletons. Sequencing used naive CD8+ T cells sorted from blood. The clonotype comes from a young man in good health.

DNA for the CDR3: TGTGCCAGCAGTAAGACAGATTACACTGAAGCTTTCTTT. Protein: CASSKTDYTEAFF. J is TRBJ1-1 and V is TRBV27; the D gene is possibly TRBD1 (5 bases). This CDR3 spans 13 amino acids. CDR1 and CDR2 (germline): MNHEY, SMNVEV (reference sequence). The ends were cut back, 5 bases at V and 3 bases at J, with 10 bases in the middle.